This TCR beta chain is from a study of T cells in localized non-small cell lung cancer (dated by TCRdb to 2018 to 2020). At the level of the whole study: The study analyzed T cell repertoires of over 200 early-stage NSCLC patients, comparing tumors and uninvolved tumor-adjacent lungs. All 220 or so NSCLC patients in the cohort were treatment-naive and had localized lung tumors that were resected. The mean age of the NSCLC patients was just over 65 years, with 120 to 150 men and approximately 100 women.

At diagnosis, peripheral blood, uninvolved tumor-adjacent lung and tumor were collected and were preserved as a mix of fresh-frozen and FFPE material. For TCR repertoire profiling, blood samples were analyzed in the form of peripheral blood mononuclear cells. TCR beta CDR3 regions were sequenced from DNA using the immunoSEQ Assay. In the paper's pipeline: To compute T cell density, TCR beta template counts were normalized to usable DNA, which was estimated by amplifying housekeeping genes. Richness was estimated with the preseqR package, extrapolating to 400,000 templates for PBMC samples and 120,000 templates for tissue samples. Clonality was defined by subtracting Pielou's evenness from one. Tissue-enriched TCRs were identified by differential abundance testing using productive amino-acid clonotypes, minimum total count 5 and alpha 0.1. The Jaccard Index and the Morisita Overlap Index were used to measure how much the repertoires overlapped between compartments. TCR beta CDR3s were clustered by GLIPH together with public tetramer-defined viral CDR3s, and at least three viral sequences plus V-gene enrichment were required for viral motifs. TCRdb holds this immuneACCESS table with in-frame rearrangements only. Some clones are missing; in checked studies, unresolved V genes explain under half, and the rest has no known cause. V and J calls and clone size are given by that table; D and trimming were obtained from the DNA. Present in this sample are approximately 33,000 clones, around nine tenths of which were seen just once. 6.5% to 9% of the sample lies in the top ten.

About this clone itself: No cognate antigen has been identified for it. Nothing much larger sits one base from this clone, and base qualities are not available.

Findings and caveats that apply to the study as a whole: Because multi-region tumor sequencing was not performed, intratumor heterogeneity could not be ruled out. Because the study design was exploratory, TCR variables were selected using unadjusted p-values without false-discovery rate correction. The highest T cell clonality was observed in uninvolved tumor-adjacent lung, where clonality exceeded that of tumor, suggesting that antigenic responses were more focused in uninvolved tumor-adjacent lung. Of the top 100 tumor clones, a median of around 57 were detected in paired uninvolved adjacent lung; 28 were also among that lung's top 100. Longer overall survival was associated with higher T cell density in blood, whereas shorter survival was associated with higher clonality in adjacent lung.

The germline V gene encodes CDR1 SGHRS and CDR2 YFSETQ. From the cysteine up to the phenylalanine, the CDR3 has a length of 16 residues. The sequence is cut down to CDR3 DNA, 48 bases in frame from base 1. V and J are truncated by 4 bases and 3 bases respectively, leaving an intervening sequence of 18 bases. The chain employs TRBV5-1 and TRBJ2-3; the D gene could be TRBD1 or TRBD2, each one agreeing over 5 bases. Specimen: peripheral blood, collected before any cancer treatment. The sequence derives from a woman aged 40-75 years with stage I lung adenocarcinoma. The nucleotide sequence is given as TGCGCCAGCAGCGTCGGCAATACGGGGACGACAGATACGCAGTATTTT. This yields the protein CASSVGNTGTTDTQYF.